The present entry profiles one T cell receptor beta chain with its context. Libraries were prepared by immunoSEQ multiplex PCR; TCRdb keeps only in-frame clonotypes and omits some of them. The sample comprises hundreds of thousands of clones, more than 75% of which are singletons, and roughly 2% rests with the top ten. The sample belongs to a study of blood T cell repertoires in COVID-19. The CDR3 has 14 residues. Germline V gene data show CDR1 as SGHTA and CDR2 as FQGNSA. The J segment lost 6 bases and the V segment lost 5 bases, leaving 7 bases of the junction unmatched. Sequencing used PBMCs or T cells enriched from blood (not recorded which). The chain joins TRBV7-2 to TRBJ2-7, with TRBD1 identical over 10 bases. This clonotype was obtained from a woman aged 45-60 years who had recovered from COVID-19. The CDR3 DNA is TGTGCCAGCAGCATCGGGACAGGGGTGGGCGAGCAGTACTTC. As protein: CASSIGTGVGEQYF.